This T cell receptor (beta chain) was captured by sequencing in a study of blood T cell repertoires in COVID-19. Overall study: Specimens from acute and convalescent COVID-19 originated in the United States, Italy and Spain. From T cells, B-cell-depleted T cells, or PBMCs came the material, which was cDNA or gDNA.

CDR1 and CDR2 from the germline V gene are MDHEN and SYDVKM. The CDR3 runs to 14 residues. After removal of 6 bases from V and 8 bases from J, the junction contained 6 bases not matched to a gene. In the authors' methods: Amplified reference gene primers provided the basis for estimating nucleated cell counts. Measured with immunoSEQ multiplex PCR; TCRdb has only the in-frame clones, and not every one. The DNA gave D and trimming, while V, J and clone size come from that table. The table lists 100,000 to 150,000 clones, 75% to 85% of them singletons. The chain joins TRBV28 to TRBJ1-6; 8 bases are shared with TRBD1. This clonotype originated in a woman between 50 and 59 years old with acute or convalescent COVID-19. Material for sequencing was peripheral blood. The CDR3, as DNA: TGTGCCAGCAGCGATAGGACAGGGTATTCACCCCTCCACTTT. Protein sequence: CASSDRTGYSPLHF.